This T cell receptor (beta chain) was sequenced in a study of cytomegalovirus exposure and HLA in healthy donors. A multiplex PCR was run with 60 Vbeta primers and 13 Jbeta primers. Profiled with immunoSEQ multiplex PCR; TCRdb holds only in-frame clones, not every one. The sample lists more than 85,000 clones; over 75% were seen once. The CDR3 extends over 13 amino acids. Trimming pared 0 bases from V and 8 bases from J, leaving 13 bases between. Germline-derived CDR1 and CDR2 are SQVTM and ANQGSEA. Whole-study results and caveats: Analysis was carried out at a later point, and it linked a missense DCLRE1C variant to TCR beta V- and J-gene trimming. A later analysis linked 16,951 TCR beta sequences to HLA alleles at 0.05 false discovery rate.

As concerns this clone: Antigen specificity is unknown.

Sequencing was performed on PBMCs. The receptor comes from a man younger than 40 in good health and CMV-seropositive. This chain connects TRBV29-1 to TRBJ1-2, with D maybe TRBD1 (6 bases). Here the CDR3 reads CSVEDRRRGGYTF. The CDR3 coding sequence is TGCAGCGTTGAAGATCGCCGCAGGGGCGGCTACACCTTC.